These 2 T cell receptor beta chains originate from one sample sequenced in a study of blood T cell repertoires in COVID-19. Profiling relied on immunoSEQ multiplex PCR, and the TCRdb table lists in-frame clones only, not all of them. The sample lists roughly 330,000 clones, around 87% occurring once. Specimen: PBMCs or T cells enriched from blood (not recorded which). These receptors were taken from a woman aged 25 to 39 who had recovered from COVID-19.

This chain uses TRBV7-2 with TRBJ1-1; D is perhaps TRBD1 (5 bases). The CDR3 is made up of 15 amino acids. Germline V gives CDR1 SGHTA, CDR2 FQGNSA. With 5 bases removed from V and 0 bases from J, the gap between germline ends came to 13 bases. The DNA for the CDR3 is TGTGCCAGCAGCAGAGACAGAGACTTGAACACTGAAGCTTTCTTT. It specifies CASSRDRDLNTEAFF. Full variable domain (outside the CDR3, taken from reference TRBV7-2 and TRBJ1-1): GAGVSQSPSNKVTEKGKDVELRCDPISGHTALYWYRQSLGQGLEFLIYFQGNSAPDKSGLPSDRFSAERTGGSVSTLTIQRTQQEDSAVYLCASSRDRDLNTEAFFGQGTRLTVV.

The chain is built from TRBV12-3 or TRBV12-4 and TRBJ2-7; D possibly corresponds to TRBD2 (5 bases). The V end was cut by 2 bases, the J end by 2 bases, with 7 bases between. The CDR3 covers 13 residues. The CDR3 loop reads CASSLRDPYEQYF. CDR3 bases: TGTGCCAGCAGTTTACGGGATCCCTACGAGCAGTACTTC.